The 23 T cell receptor beta chains listed next were all sequenced from one sample in a study of neurological immune-mediated disorders. A single record per CDR3 protein comes from TCRdb applying MiXCR to the 5' RACE reads. The sample holds approximately 66,000 distinct CDR3 sequences, about 4.9% seen once. Sequencing was done on a sample of PBMCs. The receptors were sampled from a man aged 30 to 39 with multiple sclerosis.

This clonotype has a count of ten or more. This sequence joins TRBV20-1 and TRBJ2-1; D is unresolved. Germline V gene sequence: CDR1 DFQATT, CDR2 SNEGSKA (reference sequence). The CDR3 runs 11 residues. The V end was cut by 5 bases, the J end by 6 bases, with 8 bases between. CDR3 in DNA: TGCAGTGCTGGCAGGTCCAATGAGCAGTTCTTC. This gives the protein CSAGRSNEQFF.

This clonotype has a count of ten or more. The genes are TRBV29-1 and TRBJ1-2; perhaps TRBD1 as D (5 bases). The germline CDR1 and CDR2 sequences are SQVTM and ANQGSEA. V dropped 1 base and J dropped 3 bases, with 9 bases sitting between them. The CDR3 has 13 amino acids. CDR3 sequence reads: CSVEGDGYYGYTF. The CDR3 DNA sequence: TGCAGCGTTGAAGGGGACGGCTACTATGGCTACACCTTC.

This clonotype was found many times. This chain uses TRBV10-3 with TRBJ1-2, with D perhaps TRBD1 (5 bases). Per germline, CDR1 ENHRY and CDR2 SYGVKD. With 2 bases removed from V and 2 bases from J, the gap between germline ends came to 9 bases. There are 14 residues in the CDR3. Here the CDR3 DNA reads TGTGCCATCAGTGAGCGGCAGGGAAACTATGGCTACACCTTC. Translating it yields CAISERQGNYGYTF.

The chain has TRBV2 and TRBJ1-1; 8 nucleotides match TRBD1. The CDR3 length is 12 residues. With V trimmed by 3 bases and J by 6 bases, 0 bases remained unmatched. Looked up from germline, CDR1 is SNHLY and CDR2 is FYNNEI. In DNA form, the CDR3 reads TGTGCCAGCAGTGAGACAGGGGCTGAAGCTTTCTTT. Translating it yields CASSETGAEAFF. The whole variable domain, filled in from reference TRBV2 and TRBJ1-1, reads EPEVTQTPSHQVTQMGQEVILRCVPISNHLYFYWYRQILGQKVEFLVSFYNNEISEKSEIFDDQFSVERPDGSNFTLKIRSTKLEDSAMYFCASSETGAEAFFGQGTRLTVV.

Many counts were recorded for this clonotype. DNA for the CDR3: TGTGCCAGCAGTTTATCGGCGGCAGGGCAAGCCCGCGAGCAGTACTTC. Amino acid sequence: CASSLSAAGQAREQYF. The rearrangement uses TRBV12-3 or TRBV12-4 and TRBJ2-7; TRBD1 is a possible D gene (5 bases). V was shortened by 2 bases and J by 6 bases, with 20 bases between the two germline ends. The CDR3 is 16 residues long.

The V gene is TRBV5-1, the J gene TRBJ1-1; D not certain. V gave up 4 bases and J gave up 1 base, with 14 bases separating them. This CDR3 spans 15 amino acids. Germline CDR1 SGHRS, CDR2 YFSETQ. The CDR3 DNA follows: TGCGCCAGCAGCGAGATCGGGGTTGGGAACACTGAAGCTTTCTTT. It yields the protein CASSEIGVGNTEAFF.

This clonotype was counted many times. This chain links TRBV6-5 with TRBJ2-7; D not certain. The CDR3 contains 13 residues. V lost 0 bases, J lost 6 bases, and 9 bases lay in between. Germline values: CDR1 MNHEY, CDR2 SVGAGI. The CDR3 region is CASSYSVVGEQYF. In nucleotides, the CDR3 is TGTGCCAGCAGTTACTCGGTCGTCGGCGAGCAGTACTTC.

CDR3 DNA sequence: TGTGCCATCAGAACCAGGGAATGGGGTGAAGCTTTCTTT. Protein product: CAIRTREWGEAFF. The rearrangement joins TRBV10-3 to TRBJ1-1; TRBD1 is a possible D gene (5 bases). The V end was cut by 6 bases, the J end by 7 bases, with 15 bases between. The germline CDR1 and CDR2 sequences are ENHRY and SYGVKD. The CDR3 loop spans 13 amino acids.

This chain joins TRBV4-1 and TRBJ1-1; 7 bases fit TRBD1. This CDR3 has 13 residues. Germline trimming cut 4 bases from V and 4 bases from J; bases unmatched to any gene: 3. Looked up from germline, CDR1 is MGHRA and CDR2 is YSYEKL. CDR3 in DNA: TGCGCCAGCAGCCTAGCAGGGGGCACTGAAGCTTTCTTT. This gives the protein CASSLAGGTEAFF.

V is TRBV5-1 and J is TRBJ1-1, with D maybe TRBD1 (5 bases). Germline CDR1 reads SGHRS; CDR2 reads YFSETQ. The V end was cut by 1 base, the J end by 2 bases, with 12 bases between. There are 15 residues in the CDR3. In nucleotides, the CDR3 is TGCGCCAGCAGCTTGAGTCGGGACGGTAACACTGAAGCTTTCTTT. This sequence encodes CASSLSRDGNTEAFF. Full variable domain (rest looked up from reference TRBV5-1 and TRBJ1-1): KAGVTQTPRYLIKTRGQQVTLSCSPISGHRSVSWYQQTPGQGLQFLFEYFSETQRNKGNFPGRFSGRQFSNSRSEMNVSTLELGDSALYLCASSLSRDGNTEAFFGQGTRLTVV.

This clonotype was detected ten times or more. The CDR3 is CASSRTTGELFF. CDR3 coding DNA: TGTGCCAGCAGCCGTACGACAGGGGAGCTGTTTTTT. The chain has TRBV7-3 and TRBJ2-2; no clear D. Between the trimmed V and J ends, which lost 5 bases and 8 bases, there was a span of 9 bases. The length of the CDR3 is 12 residues. The germline CDR1 and CDR2 sequences are SGHTA and FQGTGA. The whole variable domain, remainder taken from reference TRBV7-3 and TRBJ2-2, is GAGVSQTPSNKVTEKGKYVELRCDPISGHTALYWYRQSLGQGPEFLIYFQGTGAADDSGLPNDRFFAVRPEGSVSTLKIQRTERGDSAVYLCASSRTTGELFFGEGSRLTVL.

The table lists this clonotype with many counts. The rearrangement joins TRBV5-1 to TRBJ2-1, with a possible D match to TRBD2 (5 bases). The V end lost 2 bases, the J end lost 6 bases, and 12 bases lay between the germline ends. Germline CDR1 is SGHRS and CDR2 is YFSETQ. This CDR3 is 14 amino acids long. CDR3 nucleotides: TGCGCCAGCAGCTTTGGACTTAATGGCAATGAGCAGTTCTTC. It translates to CASSFGLNGNEQFF.

This clonotype was counted many times. This sequence joins TRBV29-1 and TRBJ2-2; possibly TRBD1 for D (5 bases). Germline-derived CDR1 and CDR2 are SQVTM and ANQGSEA. V was clipped by 6 bases and J by 1 base, with 12 bases between them. This CDR3 comprises 14 residues. The CDR3 DNA sequence: TGCAGCGTCCCAGGGATGGGGAACACCGGGGAGCTGTTTTTT. Protein sequence: CSVPGMGNTGELFF.

This clonotype was seen at least ten times. The chain employs TRBV20-1 and TRBJ1-1; TRBD1 matches 8 bases. The CDR3 totals 15 residues. V gave up 6 bases and J gave up 1 base; unmatched junction bases: 10. Germline V gives CDR1 DFQATT, CDR2 SNEGSKA (reference sequence). Here the CDR3 DNA reads TGCAGTGCCCCCCGACAGGGGACTTGGAACACTGAAGCTTTCTTT. It is translated as CSAPRQGTWNTEAFF.

There are many counts of this clonotype. The V call is TRBV10-1, the J call TRBJ2-1; TRBD1 is a possible D gene (5 bases). The V end was cut by 7 bases, the J end by 9 bases, with 16 bases between. Germline V gene sequence: CDR1 WNHNN, CDR2 SYGVQD (reference sequence). This CDR3 has 13 amino acids. CDR3 DNA: TGCGCCAGCAAACCTCAAGGGGCCGTTGAGCAGTTCTTC. This encodes CASKPQGAVEQFF.

This clonotype was counted many times. The gene calls are TRBV9 and TRBJ2-7, with 9 bases lining up with TRBD2. J was trimmed by 3 bases and V by 4 bases; bases with no gene match: 11. The CDR3 length is 16 residues. From germline, CDR1 is SGDLS and CDR2 YYNGEE. The CDR3 bases are TGTGCCAGCAGCCCCCGCGGGGGGGTTCTCCACTACGAGCAGTACTTC. Its protein product is CASSPRGGVLHYEQYF.

This clonotype appeared a few times. The rearrangement uses TRBV15 and TRBJ2-7, with D possibly matching TRBD2 (6 bases). The CDR3 loop spans 13 amino acids. The germline gives CDR1 LNHNV, CDR2 YYDKDF (reference sequence). Trimming shortened V by 4 bases and J by 7 bases, and 14 bases separated the two germline ends. The CDR3 region has the DNA TGTGCCACCAGCAAACGGGACTCCAAAGAGCAGTACTTC. Its protein is CATSKRDSKEQYF.

This rearrangement joins TRBV7-2 to TRBJ1-5; D not resolved. The CDR3 has 14 amino acids. Trimming pared 1 base from V and 3 bases from J, leaving 7 bases between. Germline V gene sequence: CDR1 SGHTA, CDR2 FQGNSA. As DNA, the CDR3 is TGTGCCAGCAGCTTAGTTGGTTACAATCAGCCCCAGCATTTT. Amino acids: CASSLVGYNQPQHF.

The sample holds many counts of this clonotype. The rearrangement links TRBV6-6 to TRBJ2-3; 9 bases match TRBD2. CDR1 MNHNY and CDR2 SVGAGI come from the germline V gene (reference sequence). The J segment lost 4 bases and the V segment lost 6 bases, leaving 8 bases of the junction unmatched. This CDR3 spans 15 amino acids. CDR3 sequence (DNA): TGTGCCAGCAGCAGAGCGGGGGGTAGGGCAGATACGCAGTATTTT. Translation: CASSRAGGRADTQYF.

This clonotype came up many times. The chain links TRBV2 to TRBJ1-1, with D possibly TRBD1 on 5 matching bases. The length of the CDR3 is 13 residues. Per germline, CDR1 SNHLY and CDR2 FYNNEI. Trimming stripped 6 bases from V and 5 bases from J, with 13 bases between. The CDR3 sequence is CASSPTPGTEAFF. In DNA, the CDR3 is TGTGCCAGCAGCCCAACACCAGGGACTGAAGCTTTCTTT.

This clonotype was observed many times. This sequence joins TRBV5-6 and TRBJ1-1; the D gene is possibly TRBD1 (5 bases). Trimming stripped 4 bases from V and 1 base from J, with 20 bases between. Germline V CDR1 and CDR2: SGHDT, YYEEEE. This CDR3 is 17 amino acids long. The CDR3 protein is CASSGGVTGLPNTEAFF. CDR3 nucleotides: TGTGCCAGCAGCGGGGGAGTTACGGGACTCCCGAACACTGAAGCTTTCTTT.

This clonotype was detected ten times or more. This chain joins TRBV20-1 and TRBJ2-5, with D tentatively TRBD1 or TRBD2 (5 bases each). Per the germline V gene, CDR1 is DFQATT and CDR2 is SNEGSKA (reference sequence). This CDR3 has 14 residues. V gave up 0 bases and J gave up 6 bases, with 14 bases separating them. The CDR3 region is CSARDQRGGKTQYF. CDR3 DNA: TGCAGTGCTAGAGATCAGAGGGGCGGAAAGACCCAGTACTTC.

In this sample, this clonotype turned up many times. The chain has TRBV12-3 or TRBV12-4 and TRBJ2-2; TRBD2 might be the D (5 bases). The germline V and J ends were trimmed by 8 bases and 10 bases, with 17 bases remaining between them. CDR3 length: 13 residues. The CDR3 DNA follows: TGTGCCAGCGTTAGGCCCGCCGGGGTGGAGCTGTTTTTT. Amino acid sequence: CASVRPAGVELFF.